The rows below give T cell receptor beta chains drawn from one sample of a study of shared T cell receptors in the human thymus. Some clones are missing from TCRdb's copy, which holds only in-frame ones; the method was immunoSEQ multiplex PCR. The sample includes hundreds of thousands of clones, 88% seen only once; the top ten take around 0.0099%. This same sample was also part of a study on human thymus T cells.

Sequencing input: thymocytes. Receptor source: a boy under three years old with a congenital heart defect. Each CDR3 is given with its conserved first and last residue. D genes are given only for firm matches. Part of the rows lack a size; the others show once, few, many or a class for expanded clones.

v_gene: TRBV18
j_gene: TRBJ2-1
abundance: .
d_gene: TRBD2
CDR3nt: TGTGCCAGCTCACCCCGGACTAGCTCCTACAATGAGCAGTTCTTC
CDR3aa: CASSPRTSSYNEQFF

v_gene: TRBV27
j_gene: TRBJ2-7
abundance: .
d_gene: TRBD1
CDR3nt: TGTGCCAGCAGGCCACGCCTAGGGACAGGGCCCTACGAGCAGTACTTC
CDR3aa: CASRPRLGTGPYEQYF

v_gene: TRBV5-6
j_gene: TRBJ2-7
abundance: .
d_gene: .
CDR3nt: TGTGCCAGCAGCTTGGAGCGTTCCGAGCAGTACTTC
CDR3aa: CASSLERSEQYF

v_gene: TRBV7-2
j_gene: TRBJ1-2
abundance: .
d_gene: .
CDR3nt: TGTGCCAGCAGCCTTGACGTGGTACAGGAGGGGAACTATGGCTACACCTTC
CDR3aa: CASSLDVVQEGNYGYTF

v_gene: TRBV11-3
j_gene: TRBJ2-1
abundance: .
d_gene: .
CDR3nt: TGTGCCAGCAGCTTAGCCGGAGTAGGGGATGAGCAGTTCTTC
CDR3aa: CASSLAGVGDEQFF

v_gene: TRBV6-1
j_gene: TRBJ1-1
abundance: .
d_gene: TRBD1
CDR3nt: TGTGCCAGCAGTGAAGGTGCCGGGACAGGGTTGGACACTGAAGCTTTCTTT
CDR3aa: CASSEGAGTGLDTEAFF

v_gene: TRBV29-1
j_gene: TRBJ2-1
abundance: few
d_gene: .
CDR3nt: TGCAGCGTTGTGGGGGCGCAGGGGAACAATGAGCAGTTCTTC
CDR3aa: CSVVGAQGNNEQFF

v_gene: TRBV5-4
j_gene: TRBJ2-3
abundance: once
d_gene: TRBD1
CDR3nt: TGTGCCAGCAGCCTAATCAGGGGGCGCGGCACAGATACGCAGTATTTT
CDR3aa: CASSLIRGRGTDTQYF

v_gene: TRBV6-1
j_gene: TRBJ2-1
abundance: .
d_gene: .
CDR3nt: TGTGCCAGCAGTGAATCGGGGGGCAGGAATGAGCAGTTCTTC
CDR3aa: CASSESGGRNEQFF

v_gene: TRBV4-2
j_gene: TRBJ1-4
abundance: .
d_gene: TRBD1
CDR3nt: TGTGCCAGCAGCCCCGGACAGGGGGGAACTAATGAAAAACTGTTTTTT
CDR3aa: CASSPGQGGTNEKLFF

v_gene: TRBV11-2
j_gene: TRBJ2-7
abundance: .
d_gene: TRBD1
CDR3nt: TGTGCCAGCAGCTTGACACCGGGACAGGGGCCACCCTACGAGCAGTACTTC
CDR3aa: CASSLTPGQGPPYEQYF

v_gene: TRBV19
j_gene: TRBJ1-2
abundance: .
d_gene: TRBD1
CDR3nt: TGTGCCAGTAGTATGGACAGGGAACTCGAGACCTTC
CDR3aa: CASSMDRELETF

v_gene: TRBV12-5
j_gene: TRBJ2-3
abundance: .
d_gene: TRBD1
CDR3nt: TGTGCTAGTGGTTTGACTCCGGGACAGGGGGCCACAGATACGCAGTATTTT
CDR3aa: CASGLTPGQGATDTQYF

v_gene: TRBV10-3
j_gene: TRBJ1-5
abundance: .
d_gene: TRBD1
CDR3nt: TGTGCCATCAGCGATAAGGGGGCGGGTAATCAGCCCCAGCATTTT
CDR3aa: CAISDKGAGNQPQHF

v_gene: TRBV4-1
j_gene: TRBJ1-5
abundance: once
d_gene: .
CDR3nt: TGCGCCAGCAGCCAAAGGACAGACCCGTCTATGAGCAATCAGCCCCAGCATTTT
CDR3aa: CASSQRTDPSMSNQPQHF

v_gene: TRBV6-6
j_gene: TRBJ2-1
abundance: once
d_gene: TRBD2
CDR3nt: TGTGCCAGCAGTTTTATAGCGGGAGGGCCGTTTGAGTTCTTC
CDR3aa: CASSFIAGGPFEFF

v_gene: TRBV30
j_gene: TRBJ1-3
abundance: .
d_gene: .
CDR3nt: TGTGCCTGGAACACAGGCCGCTCTGGAAACACCATATATTTT
CDR3aa: CAWNTGRSGNTIYF

v_gene: TRBV9
j_gene: TRBJ1-4
abundance: .
d_gene: .
CDR3nt: TGTGCCAGCAGCGTCGCTGGGGCAAGGGGCGAAAAACTGTTTTTT
CDR3aa: CASSVAGARGEKLFF

v_gene: TRBV11-3
j_gene: TRBJ2-7
abundance: .
d_gene: TRBD2
CDR3nt: TGTGCCAGCAGCTTATATTTAGGACTAGCGGGACCTTCCTACGAGCAGTACTTC
CDR3aa: CASSLYLGLAGPSYEQYF

v_gene: TRBV10-3
j_gene: TRBJ2-3
abundance: .
d_gene: TRBD2
CDR3nt: TGTGCCATCAGTGACGGGACTAGCGGCTCGAGCACAGATACGCAGTATTTT
CDR3aa: CAISDGTSGSSTDTQYF

v_gene: TRBV7-2
j_gene: TRBJ2-1
abundance: .
d_gene: TRBD2
CDR3nt: TGTGCCAGCAGCTCTACCCCCCTAGCGGGACTGACTGAGCAGTTCTTC
CDR3aa: CASSSTPLAGLTEQFF

v_gene: TRBV5-6
j_gene: TRBJ1-4
abundance: .
d_gene: TRBD1
CDR3nt: TGTGCCAGCAGCTACTTAGGACAGGGGGGGCCTGAGGAACTGTTTTTT
CDR3aa: CASSYLGQGGPEELFF

v_gene: TRBV15
j_gene: TRBJ2-7
abundance: .
d_gene: TRBD2
CDR3nt: TGTGCCACCAGCCGTCGACTAGCGGGAGGGCCCGTCGGGAACGAGCAGTACTTC
CDR3aa: CATSRRLAGGPVGNEQYF

v_gene: TRBV30
j_gene: TRBJ2-2
abundance: .
d_gene: .
CDR3nt: TGTGCCTGGAGTGTACCAGGGGGGACCGGGGAGCTGTTTTTT
CDR3aa: CAWSVPGGTGELFF

v_gene: TRBV28
j_gene: TRBJ1-3
abundance: .
d_gene: .
CDR3nt: TGTGCCAGCAGTTTATCATACAGGGCACCACACTCTGGAAACACCATATATTTT
CDR3aa: CASSLSYRAPHSGNTIYF

v_gene: TRBV20-1
j_gene: TRBJ2-7
abundance: .
d_gene: TRBD2
CDR3nt: TGCAGTGCCGCGGGAGCCTACGAGCAGTACTTC
CDR3aa: CSAAGAYEQYF

v_gene: TRBV27
j_gene: TRBJ1-2
abundance: .
d_gene: TRBD1
CDR3nt: TGTGCCAGCAGTTTATCCCCCCCCCGGGACAGGGGGCGAGATGGCTACACCTTC
CDR3aa: CASSLSPPRDRGRDGYTF

v_gene: TRBV4-3
j_gene: TRBJ2-1
abundance: .
d_gene: .
CDR3nt: TGCGCCAGCAGCCTGAGAGGGAGTCTCAATGAGCAGTTCTTC
CDR3aa: CASSLRGSLNEQFF